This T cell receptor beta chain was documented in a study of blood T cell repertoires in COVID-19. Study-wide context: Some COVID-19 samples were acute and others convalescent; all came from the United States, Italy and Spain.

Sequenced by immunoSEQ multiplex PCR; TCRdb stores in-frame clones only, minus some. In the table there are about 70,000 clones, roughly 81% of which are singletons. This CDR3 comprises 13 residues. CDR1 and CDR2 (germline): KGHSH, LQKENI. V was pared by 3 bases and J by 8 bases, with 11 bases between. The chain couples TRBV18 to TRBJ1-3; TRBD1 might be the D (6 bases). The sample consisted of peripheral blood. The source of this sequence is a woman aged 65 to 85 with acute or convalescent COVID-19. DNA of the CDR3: TGTGCCAGCTCACCCACAGGGTCCGACACCATATATTTT. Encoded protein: CASSPTGSDTIYF.